These T cell receptor beta chains were read from a single sample in a study of PD-1 blockade in classical Hodgkin lymphoma. TCRdb's copy holds only in-frame clones and misses some; the assay was immunoSEQ multiplex PCR. The profile shows 5,000 to 7,000 clones, around 73% of them singletons. Here the sequenced sample was CD8+ T cells from blood, taken before the fourth cycle of nivolumab. The receptors were gathered from a human donor with classical Hodgkin lymphoma. Each CDR3 is given with its conserved first and last residue. The D gene is left open where the match is weak.

V gene,J gene,D gene,CDR3 protein
TRBV28,TRBJ2-1,TRBD1,CASSLTVDRGKYEQFF
TRBV29-1,TRBJ2-3,.,CSVEDWDLEGAIGVGTQYF
TRBV10-2,TRBJ2-7,TRBD1,CASSDRGYEQYF
TRBV5-1,TRBJ1-1,.,CASSFAPGVPEAFF
TRBV27,TRBJ1-4,.,CASSLFFSTRTLGATNEKLFF
TRBV27,TRBJ2-1,TRBD2,CASSDLAASGSFNEQFF
TRBV2,TRBJ2-2,TRBD2,CASLSGRANTGELFF
TRBV7-3,TRBJ2-5,TRBD1,CASSLTPAGGRETQYF
TRBV18,TRBJ2-5,.,CASSTDYPHQETQYF
TRBV7-9,TRBJ2-1,.,CASSLILDRIGEQFF
TRBV5-1,TRBJ2-7,.,CASSLASGSYEQYF
TRBV28,TRBJ2-3,.,CASSFLQGTDTQYF
TRBV9,TRBJ2-3,TRBD2,CASTIGLAGTDTQYF
TRBV27,TRBJ1-1,.,CASSLGGNTEAFF
TRBV4-3,TRBJ2-1,.,CASSQVSGSSYNEQFF
TRBV7-8,TRBJ2-3,.,CASSPGRILDTQYF